These 2 T cell receptor beta chains share one sample of origin, sequenced in a study of blood T cell repertoires in COVID-19. Assay: immunoSEQ multiplex PCR; the TCRdb copy retains only in-frame clones and omits some. Of 30,000 to 40,000 clones detected, around 75% appear once; the ten largest clones hold roughly 15%. Sequenced input: peripheral blood. The source is a man older than 75 with active or convalescent COVID-19.

The CDR3, as DNA: TGCGCCAGCAGTGAGTCGGGACTCGGGATGTTCTTC. Translated: CASSESGLGMFF. The rearrangement joins TRBV10-2 to TRBJ2-1, with D perhaps TRBD2 (6 bases). The CDR3 spans 12 residues. Deletions cut 0 bases from V and 15 bases from J, with 12 bases between. Germline V gene sequence: CDR1 WSHSY, CDR2 SAAADI.

J is TRBJ2-7 and V is TRBV3-1 (or the pseudogene TRBV3-2); D is unresolved. Trimming cost V 4 bases and J 7 bases, with 8 bases left between them. Germline V gives CDR1 LGHDT, CDR2 YNNKEL (reference sequence). The CDR3 sequence is 11 residues long. This chain's CDR3 is CASSLYLEQYF. In DNA, the CDR3 is TGTGCCAGCAGCCTTTATCTGGAGCAGTACTTC.